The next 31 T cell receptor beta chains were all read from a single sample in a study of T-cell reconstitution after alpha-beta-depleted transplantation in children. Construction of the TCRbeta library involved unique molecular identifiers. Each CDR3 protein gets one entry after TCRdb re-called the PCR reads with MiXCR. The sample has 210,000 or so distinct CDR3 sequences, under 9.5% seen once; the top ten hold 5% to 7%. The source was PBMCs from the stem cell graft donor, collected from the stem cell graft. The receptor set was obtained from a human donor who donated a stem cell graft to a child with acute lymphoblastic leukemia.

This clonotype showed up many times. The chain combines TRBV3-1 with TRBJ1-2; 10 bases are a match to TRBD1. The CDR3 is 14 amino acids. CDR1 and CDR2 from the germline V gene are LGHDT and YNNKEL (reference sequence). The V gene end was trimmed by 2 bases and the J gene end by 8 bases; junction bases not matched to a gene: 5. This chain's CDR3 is CASSQYGTGDGYTF. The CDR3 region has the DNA TGTGCCAGCAGCCAATACGGGACAGGGGACGGCTACACCTTC.

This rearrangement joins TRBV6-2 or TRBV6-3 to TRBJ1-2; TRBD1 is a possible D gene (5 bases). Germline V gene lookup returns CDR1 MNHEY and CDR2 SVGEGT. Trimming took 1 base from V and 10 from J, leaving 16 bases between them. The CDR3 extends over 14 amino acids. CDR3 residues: CASSYWGDRLIYTF. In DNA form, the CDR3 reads TGTGCCAGCAGTTACTGGGGGGACCGACTCATCTACACCTTC.

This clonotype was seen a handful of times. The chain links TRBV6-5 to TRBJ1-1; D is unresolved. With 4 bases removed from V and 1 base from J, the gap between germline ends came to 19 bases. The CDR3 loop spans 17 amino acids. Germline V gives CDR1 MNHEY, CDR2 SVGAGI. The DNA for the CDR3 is TGTGCCAGCAGTTTAATATCGGGTCCAACCTCGAACACTGAAGCTTTCTTT. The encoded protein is CASSLISGPTSNTEAFF.

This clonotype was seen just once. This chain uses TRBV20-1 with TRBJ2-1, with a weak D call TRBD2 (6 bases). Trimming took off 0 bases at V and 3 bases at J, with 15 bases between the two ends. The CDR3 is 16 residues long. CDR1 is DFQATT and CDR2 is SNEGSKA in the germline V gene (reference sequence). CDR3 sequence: CSARDRRRGNYNEQFF. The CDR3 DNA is TGCAGTGCTAGAGATCGTCGGCGGGGAAACTACAATGAGCAGTTCTTC.

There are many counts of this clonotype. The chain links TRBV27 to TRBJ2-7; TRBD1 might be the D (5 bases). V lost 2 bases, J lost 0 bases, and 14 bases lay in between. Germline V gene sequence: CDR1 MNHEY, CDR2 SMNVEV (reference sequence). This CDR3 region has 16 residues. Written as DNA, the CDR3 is TGTGCCAGCAGTTTAACCGGACAAAGGGACTCCTACGAGCAGTACTTC. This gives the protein CASSLTGQRDSYEQYF.

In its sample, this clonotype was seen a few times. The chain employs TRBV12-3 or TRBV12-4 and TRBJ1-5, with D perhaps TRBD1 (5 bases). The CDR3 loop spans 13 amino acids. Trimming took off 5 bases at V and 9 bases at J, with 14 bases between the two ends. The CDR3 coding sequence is TGTGCCAGCAGTGTGCTTGGGGGATCGCCCCAGCATTTT. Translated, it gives CASSVLGGSPQHF.

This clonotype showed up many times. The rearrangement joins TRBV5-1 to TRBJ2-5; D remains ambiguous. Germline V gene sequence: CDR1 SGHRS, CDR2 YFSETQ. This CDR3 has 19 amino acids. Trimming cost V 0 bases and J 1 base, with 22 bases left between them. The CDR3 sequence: CASSLESPRSRTPQETQYF. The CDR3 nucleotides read TGCGCCAGCAGCTTGGAATCCCCCAGGAGCCGTACCCCCCAAGAGACCCAGTACTTC. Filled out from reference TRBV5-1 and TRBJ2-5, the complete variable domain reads KAGVTQTPRYLIKTRGQQVTLSCSPISGHRSVSWYQQTPGQGLQFLFEYFSETQRNKGNFPGRFSGRQFSNSRSEMNVSTLELGDSALYLCASSLESPRSRTPQETQYFGPGTRLLVL.

The CDR3 reads CASRGLGLLGGYTF. Written as DNA, the CDR3 is TGTGCCAGCAGAGGTTTGGGGCTTCTTGGAGGCTACACCTTC. The J gene is TRBJ1-2, the V gene TRBV12-3 or TRBV12-4; perhaps TRBD1 as D (5 bases). Trimming pared 6 bases from V and 8 bases from J, leaving 19 bases between. CDR3 length equals 14 residues.

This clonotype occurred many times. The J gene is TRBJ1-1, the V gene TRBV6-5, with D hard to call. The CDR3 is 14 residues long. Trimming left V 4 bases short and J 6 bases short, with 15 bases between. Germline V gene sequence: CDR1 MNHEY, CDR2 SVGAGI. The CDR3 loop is CASSSIRIEAEAFF. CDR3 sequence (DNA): TGTGCCAGCAGTTCTATCAGGATTGAAGCTGAAGCTTTCTTT.

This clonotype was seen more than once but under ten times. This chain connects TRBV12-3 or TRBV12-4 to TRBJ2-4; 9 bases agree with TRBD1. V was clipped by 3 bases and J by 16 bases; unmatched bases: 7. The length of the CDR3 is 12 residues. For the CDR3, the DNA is TGTGCCAGCAGTTTCCGGGACAGGGAAACTTACTTC. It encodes CASSFRDRETYF.

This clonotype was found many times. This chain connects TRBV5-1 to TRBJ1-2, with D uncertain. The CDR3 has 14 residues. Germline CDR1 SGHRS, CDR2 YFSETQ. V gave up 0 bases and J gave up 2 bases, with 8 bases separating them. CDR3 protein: CASSLDESNYGYTF. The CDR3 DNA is TGCGCCAGCAGCTTGGACGAAAGCAACTATGGCTACACCTTC.

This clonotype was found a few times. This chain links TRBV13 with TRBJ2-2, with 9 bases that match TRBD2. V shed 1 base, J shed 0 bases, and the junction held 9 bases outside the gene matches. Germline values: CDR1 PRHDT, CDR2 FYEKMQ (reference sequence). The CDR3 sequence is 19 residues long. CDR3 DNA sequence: TGTGCCAGCAGCTTAGAAGGTTGGTCTAGCGGGGCGAACACCGGGGAGCTGTTTTTT. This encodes CASSLEGWSSGANTGELFF. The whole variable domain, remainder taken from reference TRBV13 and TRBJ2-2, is AAGVIQSPRHLIKEKRETATLKCYPIPRHDTVYWYQQGPGQDPQFLISFYEKMQSDKGSIPDRFSAQQFSDYHSELNMSSLELGDSALYFCASSLEGWSSGANTGELFFGEGSRLTVL.

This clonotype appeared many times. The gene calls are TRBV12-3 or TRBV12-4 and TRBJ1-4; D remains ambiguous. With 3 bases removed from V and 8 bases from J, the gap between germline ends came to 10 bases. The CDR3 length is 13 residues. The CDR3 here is CASSFEGIEKLFF. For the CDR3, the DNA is TGTGCCAGCAGTTTTGAGGGTATCGAAAAACTGTTTTTT.

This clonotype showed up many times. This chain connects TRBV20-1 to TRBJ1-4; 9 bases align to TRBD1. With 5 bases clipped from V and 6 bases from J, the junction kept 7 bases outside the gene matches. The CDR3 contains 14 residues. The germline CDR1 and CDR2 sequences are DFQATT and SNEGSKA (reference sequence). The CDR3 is CSAFNTGGDEKLFF. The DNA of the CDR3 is TGCAGTGCTTTTAACACAGGGGGCGATGAAAAACTGTTTTTT.

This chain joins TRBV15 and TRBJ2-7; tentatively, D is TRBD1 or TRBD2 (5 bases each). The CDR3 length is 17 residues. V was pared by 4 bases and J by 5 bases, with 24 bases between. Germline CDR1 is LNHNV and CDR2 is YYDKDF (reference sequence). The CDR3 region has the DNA TGTGCCACCAGCATCGATCGAAGGGGAGACCTCCTACACGAGCAGTACTTC. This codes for CATSIDRRGDLLHEQYF. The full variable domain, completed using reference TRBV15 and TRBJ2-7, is DAMVIQNPRYQVTQFGKPVTLSCSQTLNHNVMYWYQQKSSQAPKLLFHYYDKDFNNEADTPDNFQSRRPNTSFCFLDIRSPGLGDTAMYLCATSIDRRGDLLHEQYFGPGTRLTVT.

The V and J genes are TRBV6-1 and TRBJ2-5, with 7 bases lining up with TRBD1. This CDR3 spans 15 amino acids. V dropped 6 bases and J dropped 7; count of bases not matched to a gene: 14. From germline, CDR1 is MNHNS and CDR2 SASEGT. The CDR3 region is CASSLSLGGGGTQYF. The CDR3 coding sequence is TGTGCCAGCAGCCTGTCGTTAGGGGGCGGCGGGACCCAGTACTTC.

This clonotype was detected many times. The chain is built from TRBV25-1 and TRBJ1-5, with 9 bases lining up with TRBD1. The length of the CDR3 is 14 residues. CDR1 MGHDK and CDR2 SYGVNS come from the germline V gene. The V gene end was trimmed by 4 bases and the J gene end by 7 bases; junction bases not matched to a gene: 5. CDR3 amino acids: CASSGTGVKQPQHF. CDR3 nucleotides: TGTGCCAGCAGTGGGACAGGGGTGAAACAGCCCCAGCATTTT.

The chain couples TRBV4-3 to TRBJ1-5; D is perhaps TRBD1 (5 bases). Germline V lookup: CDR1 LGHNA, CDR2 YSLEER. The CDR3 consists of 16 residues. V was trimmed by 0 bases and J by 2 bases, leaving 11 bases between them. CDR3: CASSQDWGFGNQPQHF. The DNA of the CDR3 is TGCGCCAGCAGCCAAGATTGGGGGTTCGGCAATCAGCCCCAGCATTTT.

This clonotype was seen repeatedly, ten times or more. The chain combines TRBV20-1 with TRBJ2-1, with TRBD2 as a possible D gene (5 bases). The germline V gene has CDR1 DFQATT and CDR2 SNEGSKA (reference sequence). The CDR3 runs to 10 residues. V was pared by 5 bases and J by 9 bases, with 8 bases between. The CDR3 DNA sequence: TGCAGTGCTGGGAGCGGTGAGCAGTTCTTC. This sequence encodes CSAGSGEQFF.

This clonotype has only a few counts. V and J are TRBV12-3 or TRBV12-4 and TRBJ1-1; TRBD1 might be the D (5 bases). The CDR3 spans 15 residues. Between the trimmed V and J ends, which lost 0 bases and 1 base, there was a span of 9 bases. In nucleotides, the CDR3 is TGTGCCAGCAGTTTAGCAACCAGGGCGAACACTGAAGCTTTCTTT. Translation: CASSLATRANTEAFF.

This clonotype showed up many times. The CDR3 bases are TGTGCCAGCAGCTTAGTTTGGGGGGGCCTCGGCGGGGAGCTGTTTTTT. Translated, it gives CASSLVWGGLGGELFF. This chain joins TRBV7-2 and TRBJ2-2; D may be TRBD2 (7 bases). Per the germline V gene, CDR1 is SGHTA and CDR2 is FQGNSA. V lost 1 base and J 7 bases, leaving 16 bases between the germline ends. This CDR3 has 16 amino acids.

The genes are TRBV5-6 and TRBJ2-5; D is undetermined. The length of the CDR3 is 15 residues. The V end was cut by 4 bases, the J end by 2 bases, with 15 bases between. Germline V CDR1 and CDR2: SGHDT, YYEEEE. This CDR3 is CASSQEKGFQETQYF. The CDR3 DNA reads TGTGCCAGCAGCCAAGAGAAGGGCTTTCAAGAGACCCAGTACTTC.

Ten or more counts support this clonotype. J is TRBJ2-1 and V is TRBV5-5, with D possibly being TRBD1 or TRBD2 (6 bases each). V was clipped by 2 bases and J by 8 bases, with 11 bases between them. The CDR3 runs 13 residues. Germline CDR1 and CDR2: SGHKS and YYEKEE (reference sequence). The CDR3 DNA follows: TGTGCCAGCAGCTTTAGGGGGAGGTATGAGCAGTTCTTC. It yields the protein CASSFRGRYEQFF.

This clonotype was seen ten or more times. The CDR3: CASRQRGAPTDTQYF. Written as DNA, the CDR3 is TGTGCCAGCAGGCAAAGGGGGGCCCCCACAGATACGCAGTATTTT. The rearrangement uses TRBV13 and TRBJ2-3; the D gene could be TRBD1 or TRBD2 (6 bases each). CDR3 length: 15 amino acids. Trimming pared 6 bases from V and 2 bases from J, leaving 15 bases between. The germline gives CDR1 PRHDT, CDR2 FYEKMQ (reference sequence).

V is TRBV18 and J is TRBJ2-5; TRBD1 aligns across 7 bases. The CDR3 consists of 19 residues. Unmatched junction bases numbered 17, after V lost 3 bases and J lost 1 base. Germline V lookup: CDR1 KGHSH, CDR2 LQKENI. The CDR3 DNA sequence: TGTGCCAGCTCACCTTGGGACAGCTCAACAGAGGAGTTCCAAGAGACCCAGTACTTC. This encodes CASSPWDSSTEEFQETQYF. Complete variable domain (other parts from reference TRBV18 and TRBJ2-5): NAGVMQNPRHLVRRRGQEARLRCSPMKGHSHVYWYRQLPEEGLKFMVYLQKENIIDESGMPKERFSAEFPKEGPSILRIQQVVRGDSAAYFCASSPWDSSTEEFQETQYFGPGTRLLVL.

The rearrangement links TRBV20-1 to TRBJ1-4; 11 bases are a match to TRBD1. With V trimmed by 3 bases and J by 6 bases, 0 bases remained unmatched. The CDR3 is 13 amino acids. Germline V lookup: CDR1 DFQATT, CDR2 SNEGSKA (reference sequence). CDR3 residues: CSARDRGHEKLFF. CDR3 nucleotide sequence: TGCAGTGCTAGGGACAGGGGGCATGAAAAACTGTTTTTT.

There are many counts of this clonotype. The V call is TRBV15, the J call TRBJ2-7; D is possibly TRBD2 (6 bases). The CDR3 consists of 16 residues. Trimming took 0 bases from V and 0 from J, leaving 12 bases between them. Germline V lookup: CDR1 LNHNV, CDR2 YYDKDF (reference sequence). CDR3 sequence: CATSRDRSEGSYEQYF. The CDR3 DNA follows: TGTGCCACCAGCAGAGATCGTTCGGAGGGCTCCTACGAGCAGTACTTC.

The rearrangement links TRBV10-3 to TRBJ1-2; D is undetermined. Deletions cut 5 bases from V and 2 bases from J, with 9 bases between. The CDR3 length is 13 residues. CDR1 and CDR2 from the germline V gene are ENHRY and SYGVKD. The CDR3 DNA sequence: TGTGCCATCAGTCTCACCTCGAACTATGGCTACACCTTC. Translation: CAISLTSNYGYTF.

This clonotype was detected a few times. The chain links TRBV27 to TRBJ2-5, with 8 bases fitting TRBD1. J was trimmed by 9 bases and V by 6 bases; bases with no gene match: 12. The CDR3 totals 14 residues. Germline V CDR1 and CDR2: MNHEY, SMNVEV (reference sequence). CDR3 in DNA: TGTGCCAGCAGGCCTGGACAGGGTGATCGGCCCCAGTACTTC. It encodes CASRPGQGDRPQYF.

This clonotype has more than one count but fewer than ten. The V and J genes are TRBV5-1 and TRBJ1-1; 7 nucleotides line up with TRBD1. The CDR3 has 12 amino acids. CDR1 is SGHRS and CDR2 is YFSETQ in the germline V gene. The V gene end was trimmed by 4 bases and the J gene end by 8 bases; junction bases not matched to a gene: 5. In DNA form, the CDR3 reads TGCGCCAGCAGCCCGTACAGGGGAGAAGCTTTCTTT. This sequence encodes CASSPYRGEAFF.

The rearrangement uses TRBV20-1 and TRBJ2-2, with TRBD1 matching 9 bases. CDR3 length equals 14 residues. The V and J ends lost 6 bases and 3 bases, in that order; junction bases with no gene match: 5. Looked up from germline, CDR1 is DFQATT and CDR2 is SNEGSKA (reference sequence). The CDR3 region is CSARRTGDTGELFF. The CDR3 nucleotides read TGCAGTGCGAGAAGGACAGGGGACACCGGGGAGCTGTTTTTT.